Listed below are T cell receptor beta chains from one sample, sequenced in a study of cytotoxic CD8 clonotypes in ibrutinib-treated CLL. Generated by immunoSEQ multiplex PCR, the TCRdb table keeps only in-frame clones and is missing some. The sample lists approximately 300,000 clones, more than 65% occurring once. Sequencing used PBMCs, obtained before ibrutinib treatment. Source of these receptors: a human donor with chronic lymphocytic leukemia. Both conserved end residues are part of each CDR3. Fields, in order: clone size, J gene, V gene, D gene, CDR3 protein, CDR3 DNA. A D gene is named only where the DNA matches it firmly. Size values are once, few and many counts, or a class for expanded clones, and some rows have none.

size: -
J: TRBJ1-2
V: TRBV7-8
D: -
CDR3: CASSFLGWEDGYTF
DNA: TGTGCCAGCAGCTTTCTAGGGTGGGAGGATGGCTACACCTTC

size: -
J: TRBJ2-3
V: TRBV5-1
D: TRBD2
CDR3: CASSSSRTSGRARTDTQYF
DNA: TGCGCCAGCAGCTCGTCCAGAACTAGCGGGAGGGCGCGAACAGATACGCAGTATTTT

size: few
J: TRBJ2-7
V: TRBV18
D: -
CDR3: CASSPPVGVEQYF
DNA: TGTGCCAGCTCACCACCGGTAGGGGTCGAGCAGTACTTC

size: -
J: TRBJ2-1
V: TRBV7-2
D: -
CDR3: CASSLDTRRFGEQFF
DNA: TGTGCCAGCAGCTTAGATACTAGGAGGTTTGGTGAGCAGTTCTTC

size: -
J: TRBJ2-7
V: TRBV5-1
D: TRBD2
CDR3: CASSFQELAGLGEQYF
DNA: TGCGCCAGCAGCTTCCAAGAACTAGCGGGATTGGGGGAGCAGTACTTC

size: -
J: TRBJ2-3
V: TRBV6-6
D: -
CDR3: CASSGQSTDTQYF
DNA: TGTGCCAGCTCAGGACAGAGCACAGATACGCAGTATTTT

size: once
J: TRBJ2-6
V: TRBV30
D: -
CDR3: CAWSVGWGANVLTF
DNA: TGTGCCTGGAGTGTAGGTTGGGGGGCCAACGTCCTGACTTTC

size: -
J: TRBJ2-2
V: TRBV7-3
D: -
CDR3: CASSPTDCNTGELFF
DNA: TGTGCCAGCAGCCCCACCGACTGCAACACCGGGGAGCTGTTTTTT

size: few
J: TRBJ2-3
V: TRBV7-8
D: -
CDR3: CASSLGPQGSDTQYF
DNA: TGTGCCAGCAGCTTAGGTCCACAGGGATCTGATACGCAGTATTTT

size: -
J: TRBJ2-4
V: TRBV5-1
D: -
CDR3: CASSLEQWTNIQYF
DNA: TGCGCCAGCAGCTTGGAACAGTGGACGAACATTCAGTACTTC

size: -
J: TRBJ2-5
V: TRBV30
D: TRBD2
CDR3: CAWSVRLAGGGGETQYF
DNA: TGTGCCTGGAGTGTACGTCTAGCGGGAGGTGGGGGAGAGACCCAGTACTTC

size: -
J: TRBJ2-5
V: TRBV7-9
D: -
CDR3: CASSLVRGTQYF
DNA: TGTGCCAGCAGCTTAGTACGGGGGACCCAGTACTTC

size: -
J: TRBJ2-1
V: TRBV7-8
D: -
CDR3: CASSPYLASEQFF
DNA: TGTGCCAGCAGCCCCTACCTAGCGTCTGAGCAGTTCTTC

size: -
J: TRBJ1-3
V: TRBV7-9
D: TRBD1
CDR3: CASTDRASGNTIYF
DNA: TGTGCCAGCACCGACAGGGCCTCTGGAAACACCATATATTTT

size: -
J: TRBJ1-4
V: TRBV15
D: -
CDR3: CATSRDRSGSPTELF
DNA: TGTGCCACCAGCAGAGATCGCAGCGGCTCCCCGACAGAACTTTTT

size: -
J: TRBJ2-7
V: TRBV2
D: -
CDR3: CASSGSGQYF
DNA: TGTGCCAGCAGTGGGTCCGGGCAGTACTTC

size: -
J: TRBJ2-1
V: TRBV29-1
D: TRBD1
CDR3: CSVTTGAQDSEQFF
DNA: TGCAGCGTTACTACAGGGGCGCAGGATAGTGAGCAGTTCTTC

size: -
J: TRBJ2-7
V: TRBV7-6
D: TRBD2
CDR3: CASSRGLAGAYEQYF
DNA: TGTGCCAGCAGCAGAGGACTAGCGGGAGCCTACGAGCAGTACTTC

size: -
J: TRBJ2-3
V: TRBV6-1
D: TRBD2
CDR3: CASSIAGGRDTQYF
DNA: TGTGCCAGCAGTATAGCGGGAGGGCGTGATACGCAGTATTTT

size: -
J: TRBJ2-5
V: TRBV15
D: -
CDR3: CATSPAGHLETQYF
DNA: TGTGCCACCAGTCCTGCGGGTCATTTAGAGACCCAGTACTTC

size: -
J: TRBJ1-5
V: TRBV5-6
D: -
CDR3: CASSRSGVQPQHF
DNA: TGTGCCAGCAGCCGCTCAGGGGTACAGCCCCAGCATTTT

size: -
J: TRBJ1-1
V: TRBV29-1
D: -
CDR3: CSVEEAGTEAFF
DNA: TGCAGCGTTGAAGAGGCCGGGACTGAAGCTTTCTTT

size: -
J: TRBJ2-1
V: TRBV6-6
D: TRBD2
CDR3: CASSYSGLAAYNEQFF
DNA: TGTGCCAGCAGTTACTCGGGACTAGCGGCCTACAATGAGCAGTTCTTC

size: few
J: TRBJ1-2
V: TRBV4-1
D: -
CDR3: CASSPSIGGYTF
DNA: TGCGCCAGCAGCCCTTCGATCGGTGGCTACACCTTC

size: -
J: TRBJ1-1
V: TRBV5-4
D: -
CDR3: CASSLEGYLNTEAFF
DNA: TGTGCCAGCAGCTTGGAGGGCTACCTTAACACTGAAGCTTTCTTT

size: -
J: TRBJ2-3
V: TRBV7-2
D: -
CDR3: CASLKGGGTDTQYF
DNA: TGTGCCAGCCTGAAAGGGGGAGGCACAGATACGCAGTATTTT

size: -
J: TRBJ2-1
V: TRBV7-9
D: -
CDR3: CASSQPGSSGVYNEQFF
DNA: TGTGCCAGCAGTCAGCCAGGCTCAAGCGGAGTCTACAATGAGCAGTTCTTC

size: -
J: TRBJ2-1
V: TRBV25-1
D: TRBD1
CDR3: CASSVAGGPNEQFF
DNA: TGTGCCAGCAGTGTAGCAGGGGGCCCGAATGAGCAGTTCTTC

size: -
J: TRBJ2-3
V: TRBV4-3
D: TRBD2
CDR3: CASSLRAGAPDTQYF
DNA: TGCGCCAGCAGCCTTCGCGCGGGAGCACCCGATACGCAGTATTTT

size: -
J: TRBJ2-2
V: TRBV4-3
D: -
CDR3: CASSQDPSGELFF
DNA: TGCGCCAGCAGCCAAGACCCCTCCGGGGAGCTGTTTTTT

size: -
J: TRBJ2-5
V: TRBV7-6
D: -
CDR3: CASSVWIGFGETQYF
DNA: TGTGCCAGCAGCGTTTGGATAGGGTTTGGGGAGACCCAGTACTTC

size: -
J: TRBJ2-5
V: TRBV18
D: -
CDR3: CASSRSGTKETQYF
DNA: TGTGCCAGCTCACGTTCCGGGACAAAAGAGACCCAGTACTTC